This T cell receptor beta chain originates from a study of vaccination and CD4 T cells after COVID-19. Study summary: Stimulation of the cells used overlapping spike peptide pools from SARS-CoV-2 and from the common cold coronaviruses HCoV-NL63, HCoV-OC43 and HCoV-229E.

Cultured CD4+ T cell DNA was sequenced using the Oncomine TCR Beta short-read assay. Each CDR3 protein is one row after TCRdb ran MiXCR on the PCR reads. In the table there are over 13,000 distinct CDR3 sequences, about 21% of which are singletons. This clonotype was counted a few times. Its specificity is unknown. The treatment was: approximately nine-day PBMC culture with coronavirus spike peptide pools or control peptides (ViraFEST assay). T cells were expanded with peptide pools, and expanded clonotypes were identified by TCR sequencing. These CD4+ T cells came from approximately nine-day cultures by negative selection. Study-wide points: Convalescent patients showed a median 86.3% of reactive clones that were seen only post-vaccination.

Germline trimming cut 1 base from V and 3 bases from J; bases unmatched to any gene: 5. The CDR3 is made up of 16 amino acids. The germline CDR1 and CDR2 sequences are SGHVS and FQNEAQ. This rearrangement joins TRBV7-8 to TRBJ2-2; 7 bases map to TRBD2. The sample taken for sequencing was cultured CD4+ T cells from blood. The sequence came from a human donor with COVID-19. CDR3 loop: CASSLDGGLHTGELFF. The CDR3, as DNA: TGTGCCAGCAGCTTAGACGGGGGACTACACACCGGGGAGCTGTTTTTT.